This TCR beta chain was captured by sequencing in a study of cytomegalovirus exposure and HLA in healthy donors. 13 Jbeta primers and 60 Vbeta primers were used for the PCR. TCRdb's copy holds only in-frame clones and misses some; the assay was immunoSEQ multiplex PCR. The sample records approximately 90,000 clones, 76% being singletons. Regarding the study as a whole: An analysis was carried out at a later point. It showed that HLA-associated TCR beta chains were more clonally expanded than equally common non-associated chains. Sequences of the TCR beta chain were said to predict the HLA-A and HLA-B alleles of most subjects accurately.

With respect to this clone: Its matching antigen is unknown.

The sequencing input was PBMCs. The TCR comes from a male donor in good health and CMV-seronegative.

CDR3 sequence (DNA): TGTGCCAGCAGCCCTACTCACCAATACCGCTATGGCTACACCTTC. Translating gives CASSPTHQYRYGYTF. The rearrangement links TRBV9 to TRBJ1-2; no firm D call. V was cut by 4 bases and J by 4 bases, with 17 bases left in between. This CDR3 is 15 amino acids long. CDR1 SGDLS and CDR2 YYNGEE come from the germline V gene.